This TCR beta chain was found in a study of CD8+ T cells in alopecia areata. RNA was isolated and reverse transcribed to cDNA, the sequencing template. Assay used: immunoSEQ multiplex PCR; TCRdb lists only in-frame clones, some missing. The sample lists some 130,000 clones; around 58% were seen once. Starting from PBMCs, sorting isolated CD4+ and CD8+ T cells. Looked up from germline, CDR1 is SGHRS and CDR2 is YFSETQ. Trimming pared 2 bases from V and 3 bases from J, leaving 13 bases between. This CDR3 region has 15 residues. The source is a human donor with alopecia areata. Sequencing was performed on CD4+ T cells sorted from blood, taken at week 0. This chain connects TRBV5-1 to TRBJ2-3; possible D gene TRBD2, 5 bases. CDR3 sequence reads: CASSLGGPLTDTQYF. The CDR3 DNA reads as TGCGCCAGCAGCTTAGGAGGCCCTCTAACAGATACGCAGTATTTT.